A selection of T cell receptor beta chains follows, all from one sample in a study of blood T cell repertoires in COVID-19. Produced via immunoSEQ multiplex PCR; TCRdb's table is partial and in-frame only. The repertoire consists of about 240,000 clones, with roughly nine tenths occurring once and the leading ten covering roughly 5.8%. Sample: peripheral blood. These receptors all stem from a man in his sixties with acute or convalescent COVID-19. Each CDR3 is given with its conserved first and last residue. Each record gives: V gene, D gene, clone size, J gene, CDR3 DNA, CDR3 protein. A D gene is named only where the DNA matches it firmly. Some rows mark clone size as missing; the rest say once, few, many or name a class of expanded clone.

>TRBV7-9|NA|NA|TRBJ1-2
TGTGCCAGCAGCCAAGACAGGAACTATGGCTACACCTTC
CASSQDRNYGYTF
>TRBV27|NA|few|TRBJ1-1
TGTGCCAGCAGTTTAAAAGCCTATAACACTGAAGCTTTCTTT
CASSLKAYNTEAFF
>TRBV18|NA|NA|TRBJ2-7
TGTGCCAGCGGGAAGGAAGGAGGGCCCTACGAGCAGTACTTC
CASGKEGGPYEQYF
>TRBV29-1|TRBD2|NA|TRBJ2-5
TGCAGCGTTGACCGGGAGGGCCTAGAGACCCAGTACTTC
CSVDREGLETQYF
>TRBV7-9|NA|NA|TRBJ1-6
TGTGCCAGCAGCCGGACGATGAGCGGGGATTCACCCCTCCACTTT
CASSRTMSGDSPLHF
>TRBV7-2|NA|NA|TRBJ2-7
TGTGCCAGCAGGTTAGGGGGAGACCTCTCCTACGAGCAGTACTTC
CASRLGGDLSYEQYF
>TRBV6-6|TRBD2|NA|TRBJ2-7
TGTGCCAGCAGTCCTCCCGGGACTAGCGGCACCTACGAGCAGTACTTC
CASSPPGTSGTYEQYF
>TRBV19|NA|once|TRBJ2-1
TGTGCCAGTTCCCACTCGTTCAATGAGCAGTTCTTC
CASSHSFNEQFF
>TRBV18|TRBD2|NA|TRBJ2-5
TGTGCCAGCTCACCACCAGTAGGACGGCGGGAGGAGACCCAGTACTTC
CASSPPVGRREETQYF
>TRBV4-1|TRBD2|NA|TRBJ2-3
TGCGCCAGCAGCCAAGATCATTCACTAGCGGGTATCACAGATACGCAGTATTTT
CASSQDHSLAGITDTQYF
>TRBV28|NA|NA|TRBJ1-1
TGTGCCAGCAGTCCTCGGGCGGGACGCGGCACTGAAGCTTTCTTT
CASSPRAGRGTEAFF
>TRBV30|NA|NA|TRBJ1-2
TGTGCCTGGAGTCCCCTATTGCCAGGGGTGAATGGCTACACCTTC
CAWSPLLPGVNGYTF
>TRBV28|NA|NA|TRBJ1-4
TGTGCCAGCAGTTCACAGGGTTTTGGTACTAATGAAAAACTGTTTTTT
CASSSQGFGTNEKLFF
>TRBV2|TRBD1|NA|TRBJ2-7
TGTGCCAGCAGCAGGGACAGCTACGAGCAGTACTTC
CASSRDSYEQYF
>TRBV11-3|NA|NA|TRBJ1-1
TGTGCCAGCAGCTTAGAACCTCTTAGGAACACTGAAGCTTTCTTT
CASSLEPLRNTEAFF
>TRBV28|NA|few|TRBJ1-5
TGTGCCAGCAGTTTTGAGGGCAATCAGCCCCAGCATTTT
CASSFEGNQPQHF
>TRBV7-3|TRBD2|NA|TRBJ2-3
TGTGCCAGCAGCTTAATGGCAGCGGGGGGCACAGATACGCAGTATTTT
CASSLMAAGGTDTQYF
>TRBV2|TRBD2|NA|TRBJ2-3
TGTGCCAGCAATTGGGGAGGGAGCACAGATACGCAGTATTTT
CASNWGGSTDTQYF
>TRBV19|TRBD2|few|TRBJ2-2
TGTGCCAGTAGTCGGGCGGGAGAGAACACCGGGGAGCTGTTTTTT
CASSRAGENTGELFF
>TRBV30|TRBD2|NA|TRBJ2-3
TGTGCCTGGAGCCTGGGACTAGCGGGAGATGAGGATACGCAGTATTTT
CAWSLGLAGDEDTQYF
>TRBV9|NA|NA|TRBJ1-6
TGTGCCAGCAGCGTAGCCACCGAGGGGGCACCCCTCCACTTT
CASSVATEGAPLHF
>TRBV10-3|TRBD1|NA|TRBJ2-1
TGTGCCATCACCGAGACAGGGAACCCCTACAATGAGCAGTTCTTC
CAITETGNPYNEQFF
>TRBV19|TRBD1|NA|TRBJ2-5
TGTGCCAGTAGTGTAACCGGGACAGAAGAGACCCAGTACTTC
CASSVTGTEETQYF